What follows are 22 T cell receptor beta chains derived from one specimen sequenced in a study of cytomegalovirus exposure and HLA in healthy donors. The PCR ran on 60 Vbeta and 13 Jbeta primers. Sequencing was performed with immunoSEQ multiplex PCR; in TCRdb, only in-frame clones are kept and a portion is missing. Counted here are some 110,000 clones, roughly four fifths occurring once; the ten biggest clones make up roughly 3.4%. Sequencing was carried out using PBMCs. Receptors were obtained from a man aged 55 to 70 in good health and CMV-seronegative.

This rearrangement joins TRBV30 to TRBJ1-2; TRBD1 aligns across 7 bases. Trimming at V came to 5 bases and at J to 2 bases, leaving 5 bases not matched to a gene. Germline lookup yields CDR1 GTSNPN and CDR2 SVGIG (reference sequence). CDR3 length: 13 residues. CDR3 protein: CAWGTQGNYGYTF. The CDR3 nucleotides read TGTGCCTGGGGGACACAGGGGAACTATGGCTACACCTTC.

V is TRBV6-6 and J is TRBJ2-1; 9 bases match TRBD2. The length of the CDR3 is 15 residues. CDR1 MNHNY and CDR2 SVGAGI come from the germline V gene (reference sequence). J gave up 3 bases and V 2 bases, and 2 bases lay outside the gene matches. The CDR3 is CASSYGSGGYNEQFF. CDR3 nucleotide sequence: TGTGCCAGCAGTTACGGTAGCGGGGGCTACAATGAGCAGTTCTTC.

In the case of this clone: The sample contains more than one DNA sequence encoding this CDR3. V usage is TRBV7-2 and J usage is TRBJ1-4; 7 positions match TRBD1. The V and J ends lost 4 bases and 0 bases, in that order; junction bases with no gene match: 5. The CDR3 runs to 16 residues. Germline V gene sequence: CDR1 SGHTA, CDR2 FQGNSA. The CDR3 DNA follows: TGTGCCAGCAGCTCGGGACAGACCTCAACTAATGAAAAACTGTTTTTT. Amino acids: CASSSGQTSTNEKLFF.

The V and J genes are TRBV5-1 and TRBJ2-3, with a weak D call TRBD1 (6 bases). The CDR3 runs to 15 residues. CDR1 is SGHRS and CDR2 is YFSETQ in the germline V gene. V lost 1 base and J 4 bases, leaving 13 bases between the germline ends. The CDR3 DNA sequence: TGCGCCAGCAGCTTGACAGGGTCGGTCGCAGATACGCAGTATTTT. It translates to CASSLTGSVADTQYF.

The rearrangement links TRBV4-2 to TRBJ1-1; D is unclear. V was cut by 0 bases and J by 2 bases, with 10 bases left in between. Germline CDR1 LGHNA, CDR2 YNFKEQ. The CDR3 is made up of 15 amino acids. This CDR3 is CASSQERLRNTEAFF. CDR3 DNA sequence: TGTGCCAGCAGCCAAGAAAGACTGAGAAACACTGAAGCTTTCTTT.

The chain links TRBV9 to TRBJ2-1, with D perhaps TRBD1 (6 bases). This CDR3 contains 14 residues. From germline, CDR1 is SGDLS and CDR2 YYNGEE. The V end lost 3 bases, the J end lost 2 bases, and 9 bases lay between the germline ends. The CDR3 protein is CASSARDTYNEQFF. The CDR3 DNA sequence: TGTGCCAGCAGCGCCCGGGACACCTACAATGAGCAGTTCTTC.

The rearrangement joins TRBV7-8 to TRBJ1-3, with D unclear. The CDR3 length is 14 residues. Trimming removed 2 bases at V and 1 base at J, with 6 bases between. CDR1 SGHVS and CDR2 FQNEAQ come from the germline V gene. The CDR3: CASSLFGSGNTIYF. Here the CDR3 DNA reads TGTGCCAGCAGCTTATTCGGTTCTGGAAACACCATATATTTT.

The chain employs TRBV6-1 and TRBJ2-7, with TRBD1 matching 9 bases. The ends lost 8 bases at V and 4 bases at J; junction bases unmatched: 12. This CDR3 is built from 15 residues. Germline V gene data show CDR1 as MNHNS and CDR2 as SASEGT. As DNA, the CDR3 is TGTGCCAGCCGAGCCCCGGGACAGGGACAATACGAGCAGTACTTC. Translated, it gives CASRAPGQGQYEQYF.

The chain recombines TRBV13 with TRBJ2-5; 15 bases align to TRBD2. Germline V lookup: CDR1 PRHDT, CDR2 FYEKMQ (reference sequence). V lost 4 bases, J lost 5 bases, and 5 bases stayed unmatched. The CDR3 loop spans 16 amino acids. The CDR3 DNA reads as TGTGCCAGCAGCTCGGGACTAGCGGGGGGAGGGGAGACCCAGTACTTC. Its protein is CASSSGLAGGGETQYF.

The chain has TRBV5-6 and TRBJ2-7; 10 positions agree with TRBD1. V shed 2 bases, J shed 6 bases, and the junction held 2 bases outside the gene matches. Germline CDR1 and CDR2: SGHDT and YYEEEE. This CDR3 has 13 residues. The CDR3 region is CASSFGTGVEQYV. In DNA, the CDR3 is TGTGCCAGCAGCTTCGGGACAGGGGTCGAGCAGTACGTC.

This clone turned up a few times. The chain has TRBV11-2 and TRBJ1-5; 7 bases align to TRBD1. V lost 5 bases and J lost 4; bases outside the gene matches: 8. Germline V gene lookup returns CDR1 SGHAT and CDR2 FQNNGV. This CDR3 has 15 amino acids. This CDR3 reads CASSRETGWNQPQHF. The CDR3 bases are TGTGCCAGCAGCCGCGAGACAGGGTGGAATCAGCCCCAGCATTTT.

The chain combines TRBV10-3 with TRBJ1-5; 7 bases line up with TRBD1. V shed 3 bases and J 4 bases; nucleotides not matched to a gene: 6. CDR1 ENHRY and CDR2 SYGVKD come from the germline V gene. The CDR3 has 15 amino acids. CDR3: CAISEVTGLNQPQHF. The CDR3 bases are TGTGCCATCAGTGAAGTGACAGGGTTGAATCAGCCCCAGCATTTT.

V gene TRBV30 combines with J gene TRBJ2-5, with D maybe TRBD1 (6 bases). V was pared by 7 bases and J by 0 bases, with 12 bases between. Germline V gene data show CDR1 as GTSNPN and CDR2 as SVGIG (reference sequence). The length of the CDR3 is 13 residues. Here the CDR3 reads CASQGTYQETQYF. The CDR3 DNA reads as TGTGCCTCCCAGGGGACCTACCAAGAGACCCAGTACTTC.

The J gene is TRBJ1-1, the V gene TRBV7-9; 7 bases agree with TRBD1. This CDR3 region has 14 residues. Losses at the gene ends were 2 bases for V and 8 bases for J; bases not matched to a gene: 8. Germline V gene sequence: CDR1 SEHNR, CDR2 FQNEAQ (reference sequence). As DNA, the CDR3 is TGTGCCAGCAGCTTATCCCCAGGGACAGCCGAAGCTTTCTTT. Its translation: CASSLSPGTAEAFF.

V usage is TRBV5-1 and J usage is TRBJ1-2, with 8 bases identical to TRBD1. Germline trimming cut 0 bases from V and 4 bases from J; bases unmatched to any gene: 8. Germline loops: CDR1 SGHRS, CDR2 YFSETQ. The CDR3 has 16 residues. CDR3 sequence reads: CASSLGSGGLSYGYTF. As DNA, the CDR3 is TGCGCCAGCAGCTTGGGGTCAGGGGGCCTTTCCTATGGCTACACCTTC.

This clone occurred once. The chain links TRBV4-2 to TRBJ1-1, with 7 bases matching TRBD1. The germline V gene has CDR1 LGHNA and CDR2 YNFKEQ. The V segment lost 1 base and the J segment 8 bases; nucleotides outside the gene matches: 10. This CDR3 is built from 15 residues. The CDR3 is CASSQATGTEEEAFF. CDR3 bases: TGTGCCAGCAGCCAAGCGACAGGGACCGAGGAGGAAGCTTTCTTT.

The rearrangement joins TRBV30 to TRBJ1-2; the D gene is possibly TRBD1 (5 bases). V was clipped by 4 bases and J by 8 bases, with 23 bases between them. There are 15 residues in the CDR3. Germline loops: CDR1 GTSNPN, CDR2 SVGIG (reference sequence). The CDR3 sequence is CAWTPPPMGPVGYTF. CDR3 DNA sequence: TGTGCCTGGACCCCTCCTCCGATGGGGCCCGTGGGCTACACCTTC.

V gene TRBV27 combines with J gene TRBJ1-6, with 7 positions matching TRBD1. CDR3 length equals 15 residues. V lost 5 bases to trimming and J lost 5 bases; unmatched junction nucleotides: 6. In germline, CDR1 is MNHEY, CDR2 SMNVEV (reference sequence). The CDR3 loop reads CASSPPGTDNSPLHF. CDR3 nucleotides: TGTGCCAGCAGTCCTCCCGGGACAGATAATTCACCCCTCCACTTT.

This chain's CDR3 is CASSLTGTQETQYF. CDR3 nucleotide sequence: TGTGCCAGCAGCTTAACTGGTACGCAAGAGACCCAGTACTTC. V is TRBV7-2 and J is TRBJ2-5; the D is unclear. The V end was cut by 2 bases, the J end by 2 bases, with 9 bases between. This CDR3 comprises 14 residues. The germline CDR1 and CDR2 sequences are SGHTA and FQGNSA.

The chain recombines TRBV5-1 with TRBJ2-2; 12 nucleotides align to TRBD2. CDR3 length: 15 amino acids. The J segment lost 6 bases and the V segment lost 4 bases, leaving 4 bases of the junction unmatched. Germline CDR1 and CDR2: SGHRS and YFSETQ. The CDR3 is CASSPTSGGSGELFF. In DNA form, the CDR3 reads TGCGCCAGCAGCCCGACTAGCGGGGGTTCCGGGGAGCTGTTTTTT.

This clone has only a few counts. The chain combines TRBV6-1 with TRBJ1-6; tentative D call: TRBD1 (6 bases). The CDR3 length is 13 residues. The germline gives CDR1 MNHNS, CDR2 SASEGT. Trimming stripped 10 bases from V and 10 bases from J, with 17 bases between. CDR3 sequence (DNA): TGTGCCATCGAACAGGGTCCTCACTCACCCCTCCACTTT. Translated, it gives CAIEQGPHSPLHF.

The sample holds a few counts of this clone. The CDR3: CASSYWGEGDTEAFF. The CDR3 DNA sequence: TGTGCCAGCAGTTATTGGGGGGAGGGGGACACTGAAGCTTTCTTT. The rearrangement joins TRBV6-5 to TRBJ1-1, with D perhaps TRBD1 (6 bases). Germline V gene data show CDR1 as MNHEY and CDR2 as SVGAGI. This CDR3 spans 15 amino acids. V was pared by 3 bases and J by 3 bases, with 14 bases between.